This T cell receptor (beta chain) was sequenced during a study of cytomegalovirus exposure and HLA in healthy donors. The study's findings and limits: Confirmation in vitro established that a few CMV-associated chains were specific for CMV antigens. In all likelihood, a cluster of highly shared sequence variants was a sequencing artifact. The study designated around 150 TCR beta chains cytomegalovirus-associated.

Comment on this clone: The target antigen is unknown.

Germline CDR1 KGHSH, CDR2 LQKENI. The CDR3 is 15 amino acids. V was pared by 4 bases and J by 2 bases, with 14 bases between. The PCR ran on 60 Vbeta and 13 Jbeta primers. Clones were sequenced by immunoSEQ multiplex PCR, and TCRdb holds only the in-frame ones, with some missing. The data show some 270,000 clones, 85% to 95% seen once. This chain connects TRBV18 to TRBJ2-5; no reliable D call. Material for sequencing was PBMCs. The sequence was obtained from a girl between 2 and 10 years old in good health and CMV-seronegative. The CDR3 DNA reads TGTGCCAGCTCACGGCGCGCGGATCCACAAGAGACCCAGTACTTC. It translates to CASSRRADPQETQYF.